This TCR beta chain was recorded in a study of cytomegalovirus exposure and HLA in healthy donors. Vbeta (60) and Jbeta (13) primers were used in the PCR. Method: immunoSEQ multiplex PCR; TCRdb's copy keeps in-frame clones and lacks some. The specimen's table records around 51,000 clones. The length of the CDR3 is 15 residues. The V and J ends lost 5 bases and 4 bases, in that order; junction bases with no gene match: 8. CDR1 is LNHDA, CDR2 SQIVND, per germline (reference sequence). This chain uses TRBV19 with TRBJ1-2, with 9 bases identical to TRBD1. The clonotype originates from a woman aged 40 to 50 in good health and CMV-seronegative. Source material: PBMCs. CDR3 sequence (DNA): TGTGCCAGTAGTCCGGGGGACAGGGTGACCTATGGCTACACCTTC. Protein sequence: CASSPGDRVTYGYTF.